Each of the 32 T cell receptor beta chains below was sequenced from the same sample in a study of blood T cells in healthy people across ages. PCR was performed a second time for about 7 to 11 cycles using a sample-barcoded 5' primer and a J-beta primer mix. One entry per CDR3 protein, called by TCRdb with MiXCR from the 5' RACE reads. This table has about 640,000 distinct CDR3 sequences, around 54% appearing once. The sample taken for sequencing was blood. The receptor set was obtained from a man in his 60s in good health.

This clonotype was detected a few times. This chain joins TRBV28 and TRBJ2-7, with D maybe TRBD2 (6 bases). V gave up 3 bases and J gave up 6 bases, with 15 bases separating them. CDR1 MDHEN and CDR2 SYDVKM come from the germline V gene. This CDR3 contains 14 residues. Here the CDR3 DNA reads TGTGCCAGCAGTTTTCTCCGGGGGAACGGCGAGCAGTACTTC. Translated: CASSFLRGNGEQYF. Based on the CDR3 plus reference TRBV28 and TRBJ2-7, the full variable domain is DVKVTQSSRYLVKRTGEKVFLECVQDMDHENMFWYRQDPGLGLRLIYFSYDVKMKEKGDIPEGYSVSREKKERFSLILESASTNQTSMYLCASSFLRGNGEQYFGPGTRLTVT.

The V gene is TRBV6-2 or TRBV6-3, the J gene TRBJ2-7, with TRBD2 identical over 10 bases. V lost 2 bases, J lost 0 bases, and 4 bases stayed unmatched. This CDR3 spans 16 amino acids. Germline values: CDR1 MNHEY, CDR2 SVGEGT. In DNA form, the CDR3 reads TGTGCCAGCAGTTACGCGGCTAGCGGGGGCTCCTACGAGCAGTACTTC. Its protein product is CASSYAASGGSYEQYF.

This clonotype turned up a few times. This rearrangement joins TRBV10-3 to TRBJ2-1; D is possibly TRBD2 (6 bases). This CDR3 contains 17 residues. CDR1 and CDR2 from the germline V gene are ENHRY and SYGVKD. V dropped 3 bases and J dropped 2 bases, with 17 bases sitting between them. This CDR3 is CAISDPLRGITYNEQFF. The CDR3 DNA sequence: TGTGCCATCAGTGATCCCCTCCGGGGGATCACCTACAATGAGCAGTTCTTC.

This rearrangement joins TRBV20-1 to TRBJ2-1; 8 bases line up with TRBD2. The CDR3 sequence is 17 residues long. J gave up 5 bases and V 1 base, and 13 bases lay outside the gene matches. Germline loops: CDR1 DFQATT, CDR2 SNEGSKA (reference sequence). This CDR3 is CSARGGDLAGLHNEQFF. In DNA form, the CDR3 reads TGCAGTGCTAGAGGGGGGGACCTAGCGGGCCTTCACAATGAGCAGTTCTTC.

This clonotype was detected only once. The genes are TRBV6-6 and TRBJ2-5; possibly TRBD2 for D (6 bases). Trimming took 8 bases from V and 4 from J, leaving 17 bases between them. CDR1 and CDR2 from the germline V gene are MNHNY and SVGAGI (reference sequence). This CDR3 comprises 14 residues. The CDR3 DNA is TGTGCCAGCCGAGAGGGCGGGGCCGGAGAGACCCAGTACTTC. This sequence encodes CASREGGAGETQYF.

V usage is TRBV6-5 and J usage is TRBJ1-1; 7 nucleotides align to TRBD1. CDR1 and CDR2 from the germline V gene are MNHEY and SVGAGI. The CDR3 is 14 amino acids. V was pared by 6 bases and J by 5 bases, with 9 bases of the junction left unmatched. The CDR3 region is CASSTDRDRTEAFF. CDR3 bases: TGTGCCAGCAGCACCGACAGGGATCGGACTGAAGCTTTCTTT.

The V gene is TRBV4-2, the J gene TRBJ2-7, with a tentative D call TRBD2 (6 bases). V was clipped by 0 bases and J by 4 bases, with 10 bases between them. Per germline, CDR1 LGHNA and CDR2 YNFKEQ. The CDR3 has 14 residues. CDR3 sequence: CASSQEWRGYEQYF. The CDR3 DNA sequence: TGTGCCAGCAGCCAAGAGTGGCGGGGTTACGAGCAGTACTTC.

As concerns this clonotype: A much larger clone differs by one base, so this may be a read error. This chain joins TRBV4-2 and TRBJ2-5, with D perhaps given as TRBD1 or TRBD2 (5 bases each). Near its end, the DNA agrees better with TRBJ2-7, so the J call may be wrong. CDR1 LGHNA and CDR2 YNFKEQ come from the germline V gene. The CDR3 spans 15 residues. CDR3 nucleotide sequence: TGTGCCAGCAGCCAAGGGGCAGAGGGGTCCGACGAGCAGTACTTC. This translates into CASSQGAEGSDEQYF.

The chain couples TRBV7-2 to TRBJ1-1, with TRBD1 identical over 8 bases. The CDR3 spans 15 residues. In germline, CDR1 is SGHTA, CDR2 FQGNSA. With V trimmed by 2 bases and J by 4 bases, 6 bases remained unmatched. The CDR3 bases are TGTGCCAGCAGCTTACAGGGGGCTGACGGCACTGAAGCTTTCTTT. Its translation: CASSLQGADGTEAFF.

The CDR3 coding sequence is TGTGCCAGCAGCGCAGGGTTTGGCTACACCTTC. Translating it yields CASSAGFGYTF. The chain links TRBV5-6 to TRBJ1-2; possibly TRBD1 for D (5 bases). Germline V gene lookup returns CDR1 SGHDT and CDR2 YYEEEE. The CDR3 contains 11 residues. Trimming cost V 4 bases and J 7 bases, with 8 bases left between them. Looking up the rest from reference TRBV5-6 and TRBJ1-2 gives the full variable domain: DAGVTQSPTHLIKTRGQQVTLRCSPKSGHDTVSWYQQALGQGPQFIFQYYEEEERQRGNFPDRFSGHQFPNYSSELNVNALLLGDSALYLCASSAGFGYTFGSGTRLTVV.

The chain combines TRBV7-2 with TRBJ2-3, with a weak D call TRBD2 (6 bases). The CDR3 has 15 amino acids. Trimming stripped 5 bases from V and 6 bases from J, with 18 bases between. Looked up from germline, CDR1 is SGHTA and CDR2 is FQGNSA. The CDR3 sequence: CASSIPTEGTDTQYF. The CDR3 DNA reads TGTGCCAGCAGCATACCCACGGAGGGGACGGATACGCAGTATTTT.

This clonotype was counted a few times. V usage is TRBV10-3 and J usage is TRBJ2-7; D might be TRBD1 (5 bases). The V end lost 7 bases, the J end lost 5 bases, and 12 bases lay between the germline ends. Germline V gene data show CDR1 as ENHRY and CDR2 as SYGVKD. The CDR3 is 12 residues long. Written as DNA, the CDR3 is TGTGCCATCAACCCAGGGCACGACGAGCAGTACTTC. Protein sequence: CAINPGHDEQYF.

This sequence joins TRBV24-1 and TRBJ2-1, with 8 bases lining up with TRBD1. J was trimmed by 5 bases and V by 4 bases; bases with no gene match: 9. Germline-derived CDR1 and CDR2 are KGHDR and SFDVKD. The CDR3 has 16 residues. The CDR3 DNA reads TGTGCCACCAGTGACCCGGGCAGGGGGCTGGACAATGAGCAGTTCTTC. It encodes CATSDPGRGLDNEQFF.

J is TRBJ1-2 and V is TRBV12-3 or TRBV12-4, with 7 bases identical to TRBD1. The CDR3 consists of 14 residues. The ends lost 4 bases at V and 4 bases at J; junction bases unmatched: 6. CDR3 DNA: TGTGCCAGCAGTTCCGGGGGACAGATCTATGGCTACACCTTC. This sequence encodes CASSSGGQIYGYTF.

V is TRBV7-8 and J is TRBJ2-5; 9 nucleotides agree with TRBD1. The CDR3 contains 17 residues. The ends lost 5 bases at V and 7 bases at J; junction bases unmatched: 17. The germline V gene has CDR1 SGHVS and CDR2 FQNEAQ. CDR3 DNA: TGTGCCAGCAGCCATCCGGGACAGGGATCGGTTGAAGGGACCCAGTACTTC. Translation: CASSHPGQGSVEGTQYF.

This CDR3 is CASSAQTGSSYNEQFF. The DNA of the CDR3 is TGCGCCAGCAGCGCCCAGACAGGGAGCTCCTACAATGAGCAGTTCTTC. The rearrangement uses TRBV5-1 and TRBJ2-1; 7 bases line up with TRBD1. Germline trimming cut 4 bases from V and 0 bases from J; bases unmatched to any gene: 7. The germline gives CDR1 SGHRS, CDR2 YFSETQ. The CDR3 runs to 16 residues.

This chain uses TRBV19 with TRBJ1-1; D perhaps matches TRBD1 (5 bases). Trimming cost V 6 bases and J 3 bases, with 17 bases left between them. The CDR3 runs to 15 residues. Germline V CDR1 and CDR2: LNHDA, SQIVND (reference sequence). For the CDR3, the DNA is TGTGCCAGTAGGGTCGGGGCTGGCGGGGACACTGAAGCTTTCTTT. It encodes CASRVGAGGDTEAFF.

This clonotype was observed a few times. This sequence joins TRBV7-2 and TRBJ2-5, with D perhaps given as TRBD1 or TRBD2 (6 bases each). There are 14 residues in the CDR3. Germline CDR1 reads SGHTA; CDR2 reads FQGNSA. V dropped 1 base and J dropped 4 bases, with 10 bases sitting between them. The DNA for the CDR3 is TGTGCCAGCAGCTTAGGTCGGGGGCGAGAGACCCAGTACTTC. Amino acids: CASSLGRGRETQYF. The entire variable domain, with the rest obtained from reference TRBV7-2 and TRBJ2-5, is as follows: GAGVSQSPSNKVTEKGKDVELRCDPISGHTALYWYRQSLGQGLEFLIYFQGNSAPDKSGLPSDRFSAERTGGSVSTLTIQRTQQEDSAVYLCASSLGRGRETQYFGPGTRLLVL.

The V and J genes are TRBV6-5 and TRBJ1-2; TRBD1 matches 8 bases. Trimming took 0 bases from V and 8 from J; bases not matched to a gene: 8. Germline CDR1 reads MNHEY; CDR2 reads SVGAGI. The CDR3 has 15 residues. The CDR3 loop is CASSYSRQGAWGYTF. The DNA of the CDR3 is TGTGCCAGCAGTTACTCCCGGCAGGGGGCTTGGGGCTACACCTTC.

This clonotype came up a few times. This chain's CDR3 is CASSQGGRNIQYF. DNA of the CDR3: TGTGCCAGCAGTCAAGGGGGTAGAAACATTCAGTACTTC. This chain links TRBV28 with TRBJ2-4, with D possibly TRBD1 on 6 matching bases. Looked up from germline, CDR1 is MDHEN and CDR2 is SYDVKM. This CDR3 comprises 13 residues. V lost 5 bases and J 6 bases, leaving 11 bases between the germline ends.

The rearrangement uses TRBV28 and TRBJ2-4; D assignment may be TRBD1 or TRBD2 (5 bases each). Germline CDR1 is MDHEN and CDR2 is SYDVKM. Trimming stripped 3 bases from V and 3 bases from J, with 12 bases between. The CDR3 is 15 residues long. For the CDR3, the DNA is TGTGCCAGCAGTTTTGAGGGGATAGGCAAAAACATTCAGTACTTC. It is translated as CASSFEGIGKNIQYF. Combining the CDR3 with reference TRBV28 and TRBJ2-4 gives the whole variable domain DVKVTQSSRYLVKRTGEKVFLECVQDMDHENMFWYRQDPGLGLRLIYFSYDVKMKEKGDIPEGYSVSREKKERFSLILESASTNQTSMYLCASSFEGIGKNIQYFGAGTRLSVL.

This clonotype was detected only a few times. The chain joins TRBV27 to TRBJ2-3; D is undetermined. CDR3 length equals 14 residues. V was clipped by 2 bases and J by 0 bases, with 6 bases between them. Germline CDR1 MNHEY, CDR2 SMNVEV (reference sequence). CDR3 region: CASSLTLSTDTQYF. DNA of the CDR3: TGTGCCAGCAGTTTAACACTTAGCACAGATACGCAGTATTTT.

This clonotype was detected a few times. V is TRBV6-5 and J is TRBJ1-1, with a tentative D call TRBD1 (5 bases). In germline, CDR1 is MNHEY, CDR2 SVGAGI. The V gene lost 10 bases and the J gene lost 1 base, with 16 bases spanning the gap. CDR3 length equals 14 residues. The CDR3 sequence is CATRSDTWNTEAFF. In DNA, the CDR3 is TGTGCCACCAGGTCGGACACCTGGAACACTGAAGCTTTCTTT.

This clonotype was recorded only once. The chain employs TRBV12-3 or TRBV12-4 and TRBJ1-1; D unclear. Between the trimmed V and J ends, which lost 4 bases and 11 bases, there was a span of 14 bases. The CDR3 is made up of 12 amino acids. This chain's CDR3 is CASSSSGPGAFF. The CDR3 region has the DNA TGTGCCAGCAGTTCATCAGGACCGGGGGCTTTCTTT.

At least ten counts were recorded for this clonotype. The genes are TRBV12-3 or TRBV12-4 and TRBJ2-1; D not certain. The CDR3 covers 11 residues. Deletions cut 1 base from V and 9 bases from J, with 4 bases between. The CDR3 spells CASSLVGEQFF. The CDR3 DNA reads TGTGCCAGCAGTTTAGTGGGTGAGCAGTTCTTC.

This clonotype was seen only once. The J gene is TRBJ2-1, the V gene TRBV4-1; D gene uncertain. V dropped 1 base and J dropped 6 bases, with 4 bases sitting between them. The CDR3 has 12 amino acids. The germline V gene encodes CDR1 MGHRA and CDR2 YSYEKL. DNA for the CDR3: TGCGCCAGCAGCCAAGTGGCCAATGAGCAGTTCTTC. It is translated as CASSQVANEQFF.

The rearrangement uses TRBV18 and TRBJ1-4; D gene ambiguous. Germline V gene data show CDR1 as KGHSH and CDR2 as LQKENI. The CDR3 contains 15 residues. Deletions cut 5 bases from V and 3 bases from J, with 13 bases between. CDR3 amino acids: CASSARPLANEKLFF. The CDR3 bases are TGTGCCAGCTCAGCTAGACCCCTCGCTAATGAAAAACTGTTTTTT.

The chain has TRBV5-1 and TRBJ2-1; TRBD2 matches at 11 bases. V shed 0 bases, J shed 9 bases, and the junction held 5 bases outside the gene matches. This CDR3 is built from 15 residues. CDR1 SGHRS and CDR2 YFSETQ come from the germline V gene. The CDR3 is CASSLGLAGQTEQFF. CDR3 nucleotides: TGCGCCAGCAGCTTGGGACTAGCGGGGCAAACTGAGCAGTTCTTC. Full variable domain (missing parts from reference TRBV5-1 and TRBJ2-1): KAGVTQTPRYLIKTRGQQVTLSCSPISGHRSVSWYQQTPGQGLQFLFEYFSETQRNKGNFPGRFSGRQFSNSRSEMNVSTLELGDSALYLCASSLGLAGQTEQFFGPGTRLTVL.

The chain is built from TRBV9 and TRBJ2-1; TRBD2 aligns across 11 bases. The tail of the sequence fits TRBJ2-7 better, so the J call may be wrong. This CDR3 is built from 16 residues. Germline CDR1 is SGDLS and CDR2 is YYNGEE. The CDR3, as DNA: TGTGCCAGCAGCGTAGTGACTAGCGGGGTCTACAATGAGCAGTACTTC. Residues: CASSVVTSGVYNEQYF.

The chain uses TRBV5-1 and TRBJ2-1; D is possibly TRBD2 (6 bases). The V end lost 2 bases, the J end lost 2 bases, and 17 bases lay between the germline ends. Per germline, CDR1 SGHRS and CDR2 YFSETQ. This CDR3 region has 17 residues. The CDR3: CASSFVGGCDAYNEQFF. The DNA of the CDR3 is TGCGCCAGCAGCTTCGTTGGAGGGTGCGATGCCTACAATGAGCAGTTCTTC.

J is TRBJ2-1 and V is TRBV7-9; TRBD1 matches at 7 bases. Germline CDR1 and CDR2: SEHNR and FQNEAQ (reference sequence). This CDR3 has 14 residues. The V segment lost 5 bases and the J segment 6 bases; nucleotides outside the gene matches: 7. The CDR3 region is CASSNRDSPNEQFF. CDR3 DNA: TGTGCCAGCAGCAACCGGGACAGTCCCAATGAGCAGTTCTTC. Full variable domain (rest looked up from reference TRBV7-9 and TRBJ2-1): DTGVSQNPRHKITKRGQNVTFRCDPISEHNRLYWYRQTLGQGPEFLTYFQNEAQLEKSRLLSDRFSAERPKGSFSTLEIQRTEQGDSAMYLCASSNRDSPNEQFFGPGTRLTVL.

The chain uses TRBV6-2 or TRBV6-3 and TRBJ2-7, with 7 bases matching TRBD2. After removal of 2 bases from V and 4 bases from J, the junction contained 8 bases not matched to a gene. Germline lookup yields CDR1 MNHEY and CDR2 SVGEGT. The CDR3 contains 15 residues. The CDR3 DNA is TGTGCCAGCAGTTACCGTGGTAGCGGGTATTACGAGCAGTACTTC. Translation gives CASSYRGSGYYEQYF.